This entry describes one T cell receptor beta chain. The antigen remains unidentified. Measured with immunoSEQ multiplex PCR; TCRdb has only the in-frame clones, and not every one. The data show 100,000 to 150,000 clones, with roughly 90% seen just once and about 1.5% held by the top ten. These data belong to a study of T cell responses to AZD1222 COVID-19 vaccine. Regarding the study as a whole: Variant regions that are unmutated are reportedly the target of nearly half of spike-specific TCRs. The study identified only five to seven AZD1222 recipients as seropositive at baseline. When two AZD1222 doses had been given, Spike-specific TCR breadth and depth rose. Mostly white British, mostly female donors; authors suggested clonal diversity may be underestimated.

The CDR3 spans 16 residues. The sample in question was peripheral blood, obtained on day 0 of AZD1222 vaccination. The sequence was collected from an adult in good health. The chain recombines TRBV21-1 with TRBJ1-1. TRBV21-1 is reported as a pseudogene. CDR3 sequence reads: CASSKVRGRGNTEAFF. The CDR3 DNA sequence: TGTGCCAGCAGCAAAGTCCGGGGACGAGGGAACACTGAAGCTTTCTTT.